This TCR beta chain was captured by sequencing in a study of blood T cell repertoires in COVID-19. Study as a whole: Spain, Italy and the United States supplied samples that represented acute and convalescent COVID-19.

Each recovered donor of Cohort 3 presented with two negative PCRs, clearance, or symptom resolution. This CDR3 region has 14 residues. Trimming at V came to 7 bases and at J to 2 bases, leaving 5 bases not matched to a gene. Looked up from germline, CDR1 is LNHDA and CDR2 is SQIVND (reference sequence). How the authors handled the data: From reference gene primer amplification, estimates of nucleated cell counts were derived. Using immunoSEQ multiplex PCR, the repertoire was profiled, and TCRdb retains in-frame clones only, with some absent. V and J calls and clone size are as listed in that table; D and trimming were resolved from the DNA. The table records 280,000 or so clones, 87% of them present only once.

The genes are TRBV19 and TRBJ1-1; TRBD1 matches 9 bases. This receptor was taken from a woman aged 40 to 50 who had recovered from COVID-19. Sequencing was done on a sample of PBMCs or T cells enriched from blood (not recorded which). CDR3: CASTKGQGNTEAFF. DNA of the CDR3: TGTGCCAGTACCAAGGGACAGGGAAACACTGAAGCTTTCTTT.